The 9 T cell receptor beta chains presented below share a single source sample, sequenced in a study of shared clonotypes between healthy human individuals. Here immunoSEQ multiplex PCR was the method, and the copy in TCRdb shows in-frame clones only, minus some. The table shows about 580,000 clones, with more than 95% occurring only once. Naive CD8 cells, CD45RO-negative and positively selected for CCR7, excluded terminally differentiated effector memory CD45RA+ cells. The material sequenced was naive CD8+ T cells sorted from blood. These receptors were collected from a man aged 30-40 years in good health.

This chain links TRBV29-1 with TRBJ2-6; D ambiguous. Per the germline V gene, CDR1 is SQVTM and CDR2 is ANQGSEA. The CDR3 sequence is 14 residues long. Trimming stripped 5 bases from V and 4 bases from J, with 12 bases between. As DNA, the CDR3 is TGCAGCGTTCCCATCACGCAGGGGGCCAACGTCCTGACTTTC. This gives the protein CSVPITQGANVLTF.

The sample holds one count of this clone. The gene calls are TRBV6-5 and TRBJ2-5; D not resolved. CDR1 is MNHEY, CDR2 SVGAGI, per germline. Trimming took off 6 bases at V and 5 bases at J, with 7 bases between the two ends. The CDR3 is 11 amino acids. As DNA, the CDR3 is TGTGCCAGCAGGGGCCTGGAGACCCAGTACTTC. This translates into CASRGLETQYF.

This clone was picked up one time. This chain connects TRBV7-9 to TRBJ2-5; 8 bases are a match to TRBD1. Germline assignment: CDR1 SEHNR and CDR2 FQNEAQ (reference sequence). The CDR3 spans 14 residues. Trimming cost V 4 bases and J 4 bases; bases outside gene matches: 5. CDR3 in DNA: TGTGCCAGCAGCTACAGGGGGGCAGGAGAGACCCAGTACTTC. Translated, it gives CASSYRGAGETQYF.

This chain uses TRBV6-5 with TRBJ2-3; 7 bases line up with TRBD2. Germline CDR1 and CDR2: MNHEY and SVGAGI. This CDR3 has 16 amino acids. Unmatched junction bases numbered 9, after V lost 0 bases and J lost 6 bases. The CDR3 DNA is TGTGCCAGCAGTTACTCTGGGGGAGGGCCGCGGGATACGCAGTATTTT. The encoded protein is CASSYSGGGPRDTQYF.

The chain recombines TRBV21-1 with TRBJ2-7; the D call of TRBD1 is as the table states it, not checked on the DNA. TRBV21-1 is assigned pseudogene status. CDR3 length equals 17 residues. In DNA form, the CDR3 reads TGTGCCAGCAGCAAAGGGGGTAGGGACAGGATCTCCTACGAGCAGTACTTC. Protein product: CASSKGGRDRISYEQYF.

The rearrangement uses TRBV4-2 and TRBJ1-4; possible D gene TRBD1, 5 bases. From germline, CDR1 is LGHNA and CDR2 YNFKEQ. V lost 2 bases and J lost 8, with 15 bases in between. CDR3 length: 15 residues. Written as DNA, the CDR3 is TGTGCCAGCAGCCAACAGCGGGGGATTGACGAAAAACTGTTTTTT. Translated: CASSQQRGIDEKLFF.

V is TRBV11-2 and J is TRBJ2-1, with D maybe TRBD2 (5 bases). Trimming removed 1 base from V and 8 bases from J, with 9 bases in between. Germline CDR1 reads SGHAT; CDR2 reads FQNNGV. The CDR3 loop spans 13 amino acids. In DNA, the CDR3 is TGTGCCAGCAGCTTAGGAGGGCGGGATGAGCAGTTCTTC. Translated: CASSLGGRDEQFF.

The chain joins TRBV6-5 to TRBJ1-1, with D maybe TRBD1 (5 bases). This CDR3 is built from 13 residues. The V gene lost 6 bases and the J gene lost 4 bases, with 12 bases spanning the gap. The germline CDR1 and CDR2 sequences are MNHEY and SVGAGI. The chain's CDR3 is CASSPGGVTEAFF. The CDR3 nucleotides read TGTGCCAGCAGCCCGGGGGGGGTCACTGAAGCTTTCTTT.

J is TRBJ1-5 and V is TRBV5-6; no firm D call. The length of the CDR3 is 14 residues. The germline V gene encodes CDR1 SGHDT and CDR2 YYEEEE. Trimming stripped 1 base from V and 9 bases from J, with 14 bases between. The CDR3 coding sequence is TGTGCCAGCAGCTTGCGAGGCGGGTTTTGGCCCCAGCATTTT. Amino acid sequence: CASSLRGGFWPQHF.